The clone carrying this TCR beta chain is labeled medium-sized (0.01 to 0.1%). The antigen is unknown. This entry belongs to a study of vaccination and CD4 T cells after COVID-19. At the level of the study: The post-COVID sampling time was a median about 100 days after diagnosis, ranging from 35 to 161. The authors gave control cultures a CEFX pool, an HIV-1 Nef pool, or no peptide.

Scientists ran DNA taken from cultured CD4+ T cells through the Oncomine TCR Beta short-read assay for sequencing. TCRdb re-called the PCR reads through MiXCR, storing one row per CDR3 protein. The data hold 10,000 to 12,000 distinct CDR3 sequences, with 25% to 40% observed a single time. Documented treatment: approximately 10-day PBMC culture with coronavirus spike peptide pools or control peptides (ViraFEST assay). Patients returned positive PCR results between March and December 2020, earlier than US Alpha, Beta and Delta variants. Half the medium was replaced with fresh IL-2 medium on days 3 and 7. V lost 4 bases and J lost 7, with 16 bases in between. This CDR3 has 14 amino acids. The germline CDR1 and CDR2 sequences are MNHNS and SASEGT.

The material sequenced was CD4+ T cells from blood, cultured in vitro. This chain connects TRBV6-1 to TRBJ1-2, with no clear D. The sequence was obtained from a human donor who had recovered from COVID-19. The DNA for the CDR3 is TGTGCCAGCAGTGCTCCGGGATCCTCTCGTGGCTACACCTTC. Translating it yields CASSAPGSSRGYTF.